This TCR beta chain was retrieved from a study of cytomegalovirus exposure and HLA in healthy donors. Overall study context: Clustering assigned about four fifths of the approximately 400 genotyped donors to the Caucasian-associated ancestry cluster.

The PCR contained 60 Vbeta and 13 Jbeta primers. Clones were sequenced by immunoSEQ multiplex PCR, and TCRdb holds only the in-frame ones, with some missing. The top ten hold about 2.5% of the sample, which has some 98,000 clones, roughly 76% seen once. Details on this clone: Its antigen is as yet unknown.

Study observations and caveats: Among the most significant clusters, several appeared linked to common viral pathogens in a later analysis. Upon later analysis, TCR association rates were observed to vary by HLA locus, being highest for DRB1 and lowest for HLA-C.

Germline-derived CDR1 and CDR2 are SGHRS and YFSETQ. The CDR3 loop spans 17 amino acids. Trimming at V came to 1 base and at J to 1 base, leaving 9 bases not matched to a gene. Sequencing input: PBMCs. This sequence joins TRBV5-1 and TRBJ1-2, with 8 bases identical to TRBD1. This sequence was found in a man aged 50 to 59 in good health and CMV-seronegative. The CDR3 is CASSLRDRRAGNYGYTF. The CDR3 DNA sequence: TGCGCCAGCAGCTTGCGGGACAGGAGAGCGGGTAACTATGGCTACACCTTC.